The T cell receptor beta chain described here comes from a study of metastatic and nonmetastatic thyroid tumors. Study-wide context: Where malignant and benign thyroid patients were concerned, repertoires were compared across blood and tumor or nodule tissue. Broader study findings: TCR beta diversity was reportedly significantly higher in malignant thyroid tumors than benign nodules, in blood and tumor.

The germline CDR1 and CDR2 sequences are SGHTA and FQGNSA. Trimming left V 5 bases short and J 3 bases short, with 15 bases between. The CDR3 has 15 residues. Patients were all untreated before their thyroid surgery. Comment on this clone: Its antigen is unidentified.

In the study's own analysis: Researchers built a distant-metastasis classifier for papillary thyroid cancer that drew on CDR3 differences across clinicopathological groups. TCRdb re-called clones from the PCR reads using MiXCR. These V and J calls rely on TCRdb rather than the paper's analysis. The sample shows approximately 12,000 clones, around 21% of them seen only once. The J gene is TRBJ2-3, the V gene TRBV7-2; D tentatively fits TRBD1 or TRBD2 (6 bases each). This sequence was found in a female donor with papillary thyroid cancer or a benign thyroid nodule (not recorded which). Some clones in this sample may be carry-over from other donors' samples. The sequencing input was adjacent normal tissue. DNA of the CDR3: TGTGCCAGCAGCGGGGGGACATCGGTTACAGATACGCAGTATTTT. Translation gives CASSGGTSVTDTQYF.